This entry concerns a single T cell receptor (beta chain). The data originate from a study of blood T cell repertoires in COVID-19. Study-wide background: COVID-19 samples from acute and convalescent phases originated in the United States, Italy and Spain.

Germline-derived CDR1 and CDR2 are LGHDT and YNNKEL (reference sequence). With 0 bases removed from V and 11 bases from J, the gap between germline ends came to 16 bases. The length of the CDR3 is 14 residues. As processed by the authors: Amplified reference gene primers provided the basis for estimating nucleated cell counts. The method was immunoSEQ multiplex PCR; TCRdb's version includes in-frame clones alone and lacks a portion of them. That table furnishes V, J and clone size, whereas the DNA furnished D and trimming. The data show approximately 210,000 clones, roughly 94% seen once. The receptor was isolated from a man under 40 with acute or convalescent COVID-19. The sequencing sample was made of peripheral blood. The chain uses TRBV3-1 (or the pseudogene TRBV3-2) and TRBJ1-1, with D possibly matching TRBD1 (5 bases). The CDR3 DNA reads as TGTGCCAGCAGCCAAGATCTTGGGGGAGGTGAGGCTTTCTTT. Protein product: CASSQDLGGGEAFF.